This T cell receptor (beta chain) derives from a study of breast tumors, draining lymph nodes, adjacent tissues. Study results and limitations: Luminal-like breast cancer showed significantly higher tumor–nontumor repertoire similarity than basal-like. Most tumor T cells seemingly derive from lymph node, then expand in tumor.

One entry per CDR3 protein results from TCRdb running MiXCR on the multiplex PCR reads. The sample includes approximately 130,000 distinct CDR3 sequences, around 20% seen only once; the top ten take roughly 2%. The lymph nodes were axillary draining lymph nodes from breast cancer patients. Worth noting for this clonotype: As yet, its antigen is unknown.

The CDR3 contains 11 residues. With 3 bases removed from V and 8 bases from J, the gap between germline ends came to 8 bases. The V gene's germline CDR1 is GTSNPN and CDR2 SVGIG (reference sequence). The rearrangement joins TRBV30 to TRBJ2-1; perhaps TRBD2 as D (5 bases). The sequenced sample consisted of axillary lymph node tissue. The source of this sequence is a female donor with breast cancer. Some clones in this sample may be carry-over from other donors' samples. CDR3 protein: CAWRTRDEQFF. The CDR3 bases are TGTGCCTGGAGGACGAGGGATGAGCAGTTCTTC.